This T cell receptor (beta chain) originates from a study of T cell changes during pregnancy in multiple sclerosis. This table comes from immunoSEQ multiplex PCR, and its TCRdb copy is limited to in-frame clones, with some not included. The top ten hold around 0.67% of the sample, which has approximately 23,000 clones, around 90% seen once. The sequenced sample was CD4+ T cells from peripheral blood mononuclear cells, obtained in the third trimester of pregnancy. The sequence derives from a female donor in good health, enrolled as a control in a pregnancy study.

DNA for the CDR3: TGTGCCATCAAGCCCATAGGGACTAGCGGGGGAAGTCAGTTCTTC. Encoded protein: CAIKPIGTSGGSQFF. The chain is built from TRBV10-3 and TRBJ2-1, with TRBD2 identical over 14 bases. This CDR3 region has 15 residues. Germline-derived CDR1 and CDR2 are ENHRY and SYGVKD. V lost 7 bases to trimming and J lost 13 bases; unmatched junction nucleotides: 12.